The next 32 T cell receptor beta chains were all read from a single sample in a study of Ad26.COV2.S vaccination and SARS-CoV-2 variants. Assay used: immunoSEQ multiplex PCR; TCRdb lists only in-frame clones, some missing. The sample has 350,000 to 400,000 clones, approximately 90% seen once. Sample treatment: roughly 19 received Ad26.COV2.S at low or high dose, single or two shots; five or six received placebo; per-sample allocation not given. At day 63 after the first vaccine or placebo injection, samples were drawn. The input for sequencing was peripheral blood, taken in a trial of Ad26.COV2.S vaccine versus placebo. All receptors come from a person aged 18-60 years who received the Ad26.COV2.S COVID-19 vaccine or a placebo.

The sample holds a few counts of this clone. The chain recombines TRBV4-1 with TRBJ1-4, with D possibly TRBD1 on 6 matching bases. Trimming took off 3 bases at V and 8 bases at J, with 13 bases between the two ends. Germline V lookup: CDR1 MGHRA, CDR2 YSYEKL. The CDR3 spans 14 residues. The CDR3 coding sequence is TGCGCCAGCAGCCAGACGGGACAAGGAGAAAAACTGTTTTTT. Translated: CASSQTGQGEKLFF.

J is TRBJ2-3 and V is TRBV7-2, with D possibly matching TRBD1 (6 bases). CDR3 size: 16 residues. CDR1 is SGHTA, CDR2 FQGNSA, per germline. Between the trimmed V and J ends, which lost 4 bases and 1 base, there was a span of 15 bases. The CDR3 here is CASSWDIAGGTDTQYF. The DNA for the CDR3 is TGTGCCAGCAGCTGGGACATCGCGGGTGGCACAGATACGCAGTATTTT. The full variable domain, its missing parts supplied by reference TRBV7-2 and TRBJ2-3, is GAGVSQSPSNKVTEKGKDVELRCDPISGHTALYWYRQSLGQGLEFLIYFQGNSAPDKSGLPSDRFSAERTGGSVSTLTIQRTQQEDSAVYLCASSWDIAGGTDTQYFGPGTRLTVL.

This clone occurred a few times. The chain joins TRBV11-3 to TRBJ1-6; no firm D call. This CDR3 spans 17 amino acids. The germline V gene encodes CDR1 SGHNT and CDR2 YENEEA. Trimming left V 2 bases short and J 0 bases short, with 11 bases between. CDR3 bases: TGTGCCAGCAGCTTAAGGGTACCGAGCTCCTATAATTCACCCCTCCACTTT. Amino acids: CASSLRVPSSYNSPLHF.

For this clone: Other nucleotide sequences from this sample produce the same CDR3. This chain uses TRBV24-1 with TRBJ2-3, with TRBD1 as a possible D gene (6 bases). The CDR3 consists of 12 residues. Germline assignment: CDR1 KGHDR and CDR2 SFDVKD. V gave up 4 bases and J gave up 6 bases, with 7 bases separating them. The CDR3 bases are TGTGCCACCAGTGAGGGGGCGGATACGCAGTATTTT. As protein: CATSEGADTQYF.

The rearrangement links TRBV5-4 to TRBJ2-7; D perhaps matches TRBD1 (6 bases). CDR1 SGHNT and CDR2 YYREEE come from the germline V gene (reference sequence). The CDR3 extends over 13 amino acids. V was shortened by 4 bases and J by 0 bases, with 8 bases between the two germline ends. The CDR3 nucleotides are TGTGCCAGCAGCGACAGGAACTCCTACGAGCAGTACTTC. It codes for CASSDRNSYEQYF.

The chain couples TRBV5-6 to TRBJ1-5; possible D gene TRBD1, 5 bases. This CDR3 region has 18 residues. Trimming shortened V by 4 bases and J by 4 bases, and 24 bases separated the two germline ends. Germline assignment: CDR1 SGHDT and CDR2 YYEEEE. The DNA for the CDR3 is TGTGCCAGCAGCCTCCCATCGGGCAGGGAGGAGCGTAATCAGCCCCAGCATTTT. This sequence encodes CASSLPSGREERNQPQHF.

V gene TRBV29-1 combines with J gene TRBJ1-1; D is unclear. Germline loops: CDR1 SQVTM, CDR2 ANQGSEA. The germline V and J ends were trimmed by 4 bases and 3 bases, with 12 bases remaining between them. The CDR3 loop spans 13 amino acids. The CDR3: CSVVRQPDTEAFF. CDR3 in DNA: TGCAGCGTTGTAAGACAACCTGACACTGAAGCTTTCTTT.

The rearrangement links TRBV29-1 to TRBJ1-1, with 7 bases matching TRBD1. CDR1 is SQVTM, CDR2 ANQGSEA, per germline. Trimming at V came to 4 bases and at J to 5 bases, leaving 4 bases not matched to a gene. The CDR3 has 12 amino acids. The CDR3 protein is CSVGPGGTEAFF. In DNA form, the CDR3 reads TGCAGCGTTGGTCCAGGGGGGACTGAAGCTTTCTTT. The full variable domain, completed using reference TRBV29-1 and TRBJ1-1, is SAVISQKPSRDICQRGTSLTIQCQVDSQVTMMFWYRQQPGQSLTLIATANQGSEATYESGFVIDKFPISRPNLTFSTLTVSNMSPEDSSIYLCSVGPGGTEAFFGQGTRLTVV.

CDR3 in amino acids: CASSPGQGARKLFF. CDR3 DNA sequence: TGTGCCAGCAGCCCGGGACAGGGGGCCCGAAAACTGTTTTTT. This chain uses TRBV13 with TRBJ1-4; 12 bases line up with TRBD1. Germline CDR1 and CDR2: PRHDT and FYEKMQ (reference sequence). V lost 5 bases and J lost 10; bases outside the gene matches: 5. This CDR3 contains 14 residues.

V is TRBV5-1 and J is TRBJ2-5, with 11 bases matching TRBD2. V shed 0 bases, J shed 0 bases, and the junction held 1 base outside the gene matches. This CDR3 spans 16 amino acids. Germline CDR1 and CDR2: SGHRS and YFSETQ. CDR3 loop: CASSLGGLADQETQYF. In DNA, the CDR3 is TGCGCCAGCAGCTTGGGGGGACTAGCGGACCAAGAGACCCAGTACTTC.

This chain uses TRBV10-3 with TRBJ1-2; 9 nucleotides agree with TRBD1. This CDR3 is built from 14 residues. V shed 2 bases, J shed 3 bases, and the junction held 1 base outside the gene matches. Germline V gene data show CDR1 as ENHRY and CDR2 as SYGVKD. The CDR3 sequence is CAISEGTGYYGYTF. In nucleotides, the CDR3 is TGTGCCATCAGTGAGGGGACAGGGTACTATGGCTACACCTTC.

The CDR3 sequence: CASSLGQGANTGELFF. CDR3 coding DNA: TGTGCCAGCAGCTTGGGACAGGGGGCGAACACCGGGGAGCTGTTTTTT. This chain connects TRBV5-4 to TRBJ2-2; the match to TRBD1 covers 9 bases. With V trimmed by 0 bases and J by 0 bases, 0 bases remained unmatched. The CDR3 is made up of 16 amino acids. The germline V gene has CDR1 SGHNT and CDR2 YYREEE (reference sequence).

The gene calls are TRBV6-2 or TRBV6-3 and TRBJ1-1, with D perhaps matching TRBD1 (6 bases). Germline lookup yields CDR1 MNHEY and CDR2 SVGEGT. Trimming took off 5 bases at V and 0 bases at J, with 13 bases between the two ends. The CDR3 runs to 15 residues. CDR3 nucleotide sequence: TGTGCCAGCAGTGGGGGGCTCAGAATGAACACTGAAGCTTTCTTT. This codes for CASSGGLRMNTEAFF.

The CDR3 DNA reads TGCAGCGTTGAAGAACCCAACACAGATACGCAGTATTTT. It specifies CSVEEPNTDTQYF. The rearrangement uses TRBV29-1 and TRBJ2-3; D call uncertain. The V gene lost 0 bases and the J gene lost 2 bases, with 6 bases spanning the gap. This CDR3 contains 13 residues. Germline lookup yields CDR1 SQVTM and CDR2 ANQGSEA.

The rearrangement links TRBV6-2 or TRBV6-3 to TRBJ1-3, with a weak D call TRBD1 (5 bases). Germline-derived CDR1 and CDR2 are MNHEY and SVGEGT. V was trimmed by 2 bases and J by 7 bases, leaving 18 bases between them. The CDR3 has 16 residues. The CDR3 region is CASSYRSSGFGNTIYF. The CDR3 DNA reads as TGTGCCAGCAGTTACCGATCATCAGGGTTCGGCAACACCATATATTTT.

The chain has TRBV5-6 and TRBJ1-1; D is unresolved. Trimming removed 0 bases from V and 6 bases from J, with 6 bases in between. The V gene's germline CDR1 is SGHDT and CDR2 YYEEEE. The CDR3 is made up of 12 amino acids. The CDR3 DNA is TGTGCCAGCAGCTTGGAGGACGCTGAAGCTTTCTTT. This translates into CASSLEDAEAFF.

The chain carries TRBV19 and TRBJ1-2; TRBD1 might be the D (6 bases). Germline lookup yields CDR1 LNHDA and CDR2 SQIVND (reference sequence). The CDR3 has 15 residues. V was shortened by 7 bases and J by 6 bases, with 21 bases between the two germline ends. The CDR3 loop is CASNRGTLPGDGYTF. In DNA, the CDR3 is TGTGCCAGTAATCGTGGGACACTACCAGGTGATGGCTACACCTTC.

The rearrangement uses TRBV5-1 and TRBJ2-2; no reliable D call. The germline V gene encodes CDR1 SGHRS and CDR2 YFSETQ. With 4 bases removed from V and 10 bases from J, the gap between germline ends came to 11 bases. CDR3 size: 12 residues. CDR3 DNA sequence: TGCGCCAGCAGCCCCACAACGAAGGAGCTGTTTTTT. Protein sequence: CASSPTTKELFF.

This clone was observed once. Here the CDR3 reads CASSYNYGYTF. The CDR3 DNA reads TGTGCCAGCAGCTATAACTATGGCTACACCTTC. This rearrangement joins TRBV5-4 to TRBJ1-2; D gene ambiguous. With 3 bases removed from V and 1 base from J, the gap between germline ends came to 1 base. This CDR3 is 11 amino acids long. CDR1 is SGHNT and CDR2 is YYREEE in the germline V gene (reference sequence).

This rearrangement joins TRBV6-6 to TRBJ1-5; 7 bases line up with TRBD1. Germline assignment: CDR1 MNHNY and CDR2 SVGAGI (reference sequence). This CDR3 contains 14 residues. V trimming: 4 bases; J trimming: 6 bases; junction bases outside the gene matches: 6. CDR3: CASSSLQGGQPQHF. In nucleotides, the CDR3 is TGTGCCAGCAGTTCCCTCCAGGGGGGTCAGCCCCAGCATTTT.

In this sample, this clone turned up once. V and J are TRBV5-1 and TRBJ2-7; D perhaps matches TRBD1 (7 bases). The CDR3 runs to 15 residues. Germline CDR1 is SGHRS and CDR2 is YFSETQ. Trimming removed 0 bases at V and 3 bases at J, with 13 bases between. CDR3 loop: CASSLGAGGNYEQYF. The CDR3 DNA reads as TGCGCCAGCAGCTTGGGGGCAGGGGGGAACTACGAGCAGTACTTC.

The rearrangement uses TRBV19 and TRBJ1-1; TRBD1 might be the D (5 bases). Trimming removed 3 bases from V and 4 bases from J, with 15 bases in between. Germline V gene sequence: CDR1 LNHDA, CDR2 SQIVND (reference sequence). The CDR3 covers 15 residues. CDR3 loop: CASSISGLGGTEAFF. The CDR3, as DNA: TGTGCCAGTAGTATTTCGGGTTTGGGGGGCACTGAAGCTTTCTTT.

This chain joins TRBV29-1 and TRBJ1-1; TRBD1 is a possible D gene (5 bases). CDR1 SQVTM and CDR2 ANQGSEA come from the germline V gene. The CDR3 consists of 12 residues. Trimming shortened V by 5 bases and J by 1 base, and 8 bases separated the two germline ends. CDR3 amino acids: CSVRTSNTEAFF. The CDR3, as DNA: TGCAGCGTTCGGACATCGAACACTGAAGCTTTCTTT.

The V and J genes are TRBV16 and TRBJ1-2; D is possibly TRBD1 (6 bases). The CDR3 contains 12 residues. Trimming removed 2 bases from V and 8 bases from J, with 9 bases in between. The germline V gene has CDR1 KGHSY and CDR2 FQNENV. This CDR3 is CASSQMGGGYTF. Written as DNA, the CDR3 is TGTGCCAGCAGCCAAATGGGGGGCGGCTACACCTTC.

The gene calls are TRBV7-2 and TRBJ2-3, with D hard to call. Trimming shortened V by 1 base and J by 0 bases, and 8 bases separated the two germline ends. This CDR3 contains 15 residues. The germline V gene encodes CDR1 SGHTA and CDR2 FQGNSA. CDR3 residues: CASSLVISSTDTQYF. CDR3 DNA sequence: TGTGCCAGCAGCTTAGTTATTTCTAGCACAGATACGCAGTATTTT.

The chain employs TRBV11-2 and TRBJ1-2; TRBD1 is a possible D gene (6 bases). The V end lost 3 bases, the J end lost 5 bases, and 10 bases lay between the germline ends. The germline V gene encodes CDR1 SGHAT and CDR2 FQNNGV. This CDR3 has 13 amino acids. CDR3 in amino acids: CASSFGGAYGYTF. CDR3 DNA: TGTGCCAGCAGCTTCGGGGGCGCTTATGGCTACACCTTC.

This clone was detected only a few times. The V gene is TRBV24-1, the J gene TRBJ1-2, with TRBD1 identical over 8 bases. Germline trimming cut 1 base from V and 5 bases from J; bases unmatched to any gene: 5. The CDR3 consists of 15 residues. Germline values: CDR1 KGHDR, CDR2 SFDVKD. The CDR3 DNA is TGTGCCACCAGTGATTTAAGGACAGGGAAGTATGGCTACACCTTC. Translating gives CATSDLRTGKYGYTF.

This clone appeared once. V and J are TRBV7-8 and TRBJ1-5, with D unresolved. The CDR3 sequence is 15 residues long. V lost 1 base to trimming and J lost 4 bases, with 11 bases between them. Germline V gene data show CDR1 as SGHVS and CDR2 as FQNEAQ. The CDR3 region is CASSLEWSLNQPQHF. In nucleotides, the CDR3 is TGTGCCAGCAGCTTAGAATGGAGTCTTAATCAGCCCCAGCATTTT.

The chain carries TRBV28 and TRBJ2-1; TRBD2 might be the D (6 bases). V lost 4 bases, J lost 8 bases, and 15 bases lay in between. CDR1 is MDHEN and CDR2 is SYDVKM in the germline V gene. This CDR3 has 14 amino acids. CDR3 region: CASSSAGGVYEQFF. The CDR3 DNA is TGTGCCAGCAGTTCAGCGGGCGGGGTCTATGAGCAGTTCTTC.

The gene calls are TRBV6-2 or TRBV6-3 and TRBJ1-2, with D perhaps TRBD1 (6 bases). The CDR3 spans 15 residues. Trimming shortened V by 6 bases and J by 3 bases, and 17 bases separated the two germline ends. Looked up from germline, CDR1 is MNHEY and CDR2 is SVGEGT. This chain's CDR3 is CASSPDNGQYYGYTF. The CDR3 DNA reads TGTGCCAGCAGCCCCGATAACGGACAGTACTATGGCTACACCTTC.

V and J are TRBV11-2 and TRBJ2-2; the D gene is possibly TRBD2 (6 bases). The CDR3 is 15 amino acids. Trimming took 5 bases from V and 1 from J, leaving 11 bases between them. Germline CDR1 and CDR2: SGHAT and FQNNGV. The CDR3 DNA is TGTGCCAGCAGCCGAGGGACTTTGAACACCGGGGAGCTGTTTTTT. Translation gives CASSRGTLNTGELFF.

The chain employs TRBV9 and TRBJ2-6; TRBD1 matches 7 bases. V gave up 3 bases and J gave up 4 bases; unmatched junction bases: 10. Germline loops: CDR1 SGDLS, CDR2 YYNGEE. The length of the CDR3 is 17 residues. The CDR3 spells CASSAARQGLGANVLTF. CDR3 DNA: TGTGCCAGCAGCGCCGCCAGACAGGGTCTGGGGGCCAACGTCCTGACTTTC.